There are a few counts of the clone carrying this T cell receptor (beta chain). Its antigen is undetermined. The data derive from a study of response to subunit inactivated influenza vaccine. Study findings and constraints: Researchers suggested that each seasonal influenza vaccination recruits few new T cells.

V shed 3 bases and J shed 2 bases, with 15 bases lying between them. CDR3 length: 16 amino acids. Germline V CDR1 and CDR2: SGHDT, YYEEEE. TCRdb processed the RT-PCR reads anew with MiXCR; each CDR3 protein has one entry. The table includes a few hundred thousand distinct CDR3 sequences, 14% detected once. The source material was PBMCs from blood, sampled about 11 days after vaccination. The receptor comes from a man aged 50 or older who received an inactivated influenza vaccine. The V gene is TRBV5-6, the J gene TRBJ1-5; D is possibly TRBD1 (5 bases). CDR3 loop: CASSWRGVSGNQPQHF. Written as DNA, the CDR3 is TGTGCCAGCAGCTGGCGAGGGGTTTCGGGCAATCAGCCCCAGCATTTT. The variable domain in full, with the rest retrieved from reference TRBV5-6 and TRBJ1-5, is DAGVTQSPTHLIKTRGQQVTLRCSPKSGHDTVSWYQQALGQGPQFIFQYYEEEERQRGNFPDRFSGHQFPNYSSELNVNALLLGDSALYLCASSWRGVSGNQPQHFGDGTRLSIL.